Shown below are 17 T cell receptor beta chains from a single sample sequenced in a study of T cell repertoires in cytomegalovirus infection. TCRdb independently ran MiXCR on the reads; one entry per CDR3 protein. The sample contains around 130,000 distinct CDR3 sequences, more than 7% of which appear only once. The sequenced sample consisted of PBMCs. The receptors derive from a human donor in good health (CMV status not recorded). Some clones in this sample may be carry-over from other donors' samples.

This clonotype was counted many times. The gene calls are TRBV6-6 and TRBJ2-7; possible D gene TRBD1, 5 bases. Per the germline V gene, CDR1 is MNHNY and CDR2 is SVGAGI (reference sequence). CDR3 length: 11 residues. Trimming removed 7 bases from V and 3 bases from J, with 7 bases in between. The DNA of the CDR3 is TGTGCCAGCACCGACAGCTACGAGCAGTACTTC. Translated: CASTDSYEQYF.

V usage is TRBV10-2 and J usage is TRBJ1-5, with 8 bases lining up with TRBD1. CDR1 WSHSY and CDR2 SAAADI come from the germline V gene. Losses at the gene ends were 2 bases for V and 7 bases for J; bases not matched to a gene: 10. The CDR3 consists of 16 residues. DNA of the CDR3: TGCGCCAGCAGTGAGGCCGCCGGGACAGGCGACCAGCCCCAGCATTTT. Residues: CASSEAAGTGDQPQHF.

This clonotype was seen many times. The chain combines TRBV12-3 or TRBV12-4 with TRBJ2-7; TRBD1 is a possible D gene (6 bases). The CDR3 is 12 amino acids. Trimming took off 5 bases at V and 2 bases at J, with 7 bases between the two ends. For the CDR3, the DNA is TGTGCCAGCAGTCGGACAGCCTACGAGCAGTACTTC. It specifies CASSRTAYEQYF.

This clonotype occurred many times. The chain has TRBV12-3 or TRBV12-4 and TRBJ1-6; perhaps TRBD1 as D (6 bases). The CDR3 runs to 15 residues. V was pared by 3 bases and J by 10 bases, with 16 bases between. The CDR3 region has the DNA TGTGCCAGCAGTTTTGTGGGGTTTGGGGGCTCACCCCTCCACTTT. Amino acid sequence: CASSFVGFGGSPLHF.

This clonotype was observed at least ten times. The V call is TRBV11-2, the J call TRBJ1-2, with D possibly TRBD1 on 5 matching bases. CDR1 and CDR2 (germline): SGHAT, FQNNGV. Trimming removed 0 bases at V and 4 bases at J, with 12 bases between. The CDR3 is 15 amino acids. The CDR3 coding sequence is TGTGCCAGCAGCTTAGAGGCCAGGGATCGCTATGGCTACACCTTC. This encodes CASSLEARDRYGYTF.

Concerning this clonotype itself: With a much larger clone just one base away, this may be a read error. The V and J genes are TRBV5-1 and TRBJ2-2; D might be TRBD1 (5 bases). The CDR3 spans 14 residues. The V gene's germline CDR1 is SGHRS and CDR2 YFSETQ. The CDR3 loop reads CASRQEANTWELFF. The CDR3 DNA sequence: TGCGCCAGCAGACAGGAAGCGAACACCTGGGAGCTGTTTTTT.

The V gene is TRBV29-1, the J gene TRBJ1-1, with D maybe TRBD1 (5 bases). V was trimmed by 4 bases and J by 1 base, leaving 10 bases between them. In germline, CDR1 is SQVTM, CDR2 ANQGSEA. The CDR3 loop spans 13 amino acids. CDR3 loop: CSVVKGRNTEAFF. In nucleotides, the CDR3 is TGCAGCGTTGTTAAGGGGAGGAACACTGAAGCTTTCTTT.

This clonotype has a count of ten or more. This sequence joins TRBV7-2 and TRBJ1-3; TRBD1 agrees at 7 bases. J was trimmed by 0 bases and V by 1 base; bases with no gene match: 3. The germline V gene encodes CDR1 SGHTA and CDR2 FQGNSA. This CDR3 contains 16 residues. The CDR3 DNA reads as TGTGCCAGCAGCTTAGAGGGGACAGTCTCTGGAAACACCATATATTTT. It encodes CASSLEGTVSGNTIYF.

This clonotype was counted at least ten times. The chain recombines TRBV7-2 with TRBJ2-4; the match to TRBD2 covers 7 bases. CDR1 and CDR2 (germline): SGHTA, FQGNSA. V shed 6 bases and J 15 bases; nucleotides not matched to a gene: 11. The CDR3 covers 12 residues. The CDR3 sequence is CASSPGTGGRYF. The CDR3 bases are TGTGCCAGCAGTCCCGGGACCGGCGGGAGGTACTTC.

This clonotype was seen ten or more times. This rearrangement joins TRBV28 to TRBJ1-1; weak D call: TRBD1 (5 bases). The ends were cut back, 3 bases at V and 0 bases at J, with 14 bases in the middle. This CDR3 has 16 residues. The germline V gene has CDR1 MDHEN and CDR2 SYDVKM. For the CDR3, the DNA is TGTGCCAGCAGTTTTGGGAGGGGACTGCTGAACACTGAAGCTTTCTTT. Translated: CASSFGRGLLNTEAFF.

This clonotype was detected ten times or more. The CDR3 nucleotides are TGTGCCAGCAGCTCCCACGATTGGACAGGGATGAACACTGAAGCTTTCTTT. It is translated as CASSSHDWTGMNTEAFF. The chain carries TRBV7-9 and TRBJ1-1, with 8 positions matching TRBD1. This CDR3 has 17 residues. Unmatched junction bases numbered 10, after V lost 4 bases and J lost 0 bases. Germline V gene lookup returns CDR1 SEHNR and CDR2 FQNEAQ (reference sequence).

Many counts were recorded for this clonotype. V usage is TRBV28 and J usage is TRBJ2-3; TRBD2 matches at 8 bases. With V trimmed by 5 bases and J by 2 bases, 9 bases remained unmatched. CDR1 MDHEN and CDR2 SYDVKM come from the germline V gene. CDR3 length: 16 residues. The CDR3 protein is CASSSLAGPSTDTQYF. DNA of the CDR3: TGTGCCAGCAGTAGCCTAGCGGGTCCTTCCACAGATACGCAGTATTTT.

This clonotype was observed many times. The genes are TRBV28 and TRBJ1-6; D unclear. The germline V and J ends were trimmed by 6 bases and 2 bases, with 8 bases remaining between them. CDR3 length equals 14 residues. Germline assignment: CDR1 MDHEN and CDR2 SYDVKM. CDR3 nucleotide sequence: TGTGCCAGCAGGGAGGGCCCCTATAATTCACCCCTCCACTTT. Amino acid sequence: CASREGPYNSPLHF.

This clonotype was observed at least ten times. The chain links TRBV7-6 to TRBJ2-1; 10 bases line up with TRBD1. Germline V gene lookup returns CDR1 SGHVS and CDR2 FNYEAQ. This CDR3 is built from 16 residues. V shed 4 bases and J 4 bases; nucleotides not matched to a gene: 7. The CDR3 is CASSSTGGYGYNEQFF. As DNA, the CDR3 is TGTGCCAGCAGCTCGACAGGGGGCTACGGATACAATGAGCAGTTCTTC.

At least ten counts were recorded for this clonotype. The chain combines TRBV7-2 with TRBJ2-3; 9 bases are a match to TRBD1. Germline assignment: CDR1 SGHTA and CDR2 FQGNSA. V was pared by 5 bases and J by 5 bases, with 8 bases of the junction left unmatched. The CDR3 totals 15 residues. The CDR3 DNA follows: TGTGCCAGCAGCCCACAGGGGGCGACGGGAGATACGCAGTATTTT. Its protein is CASSPQGATGDTQYF.

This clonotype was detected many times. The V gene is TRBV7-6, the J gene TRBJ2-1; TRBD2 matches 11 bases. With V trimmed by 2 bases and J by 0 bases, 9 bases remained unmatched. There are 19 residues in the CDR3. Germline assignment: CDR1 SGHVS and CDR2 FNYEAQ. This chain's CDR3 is CASSLRSSGGTLSYNEQFF. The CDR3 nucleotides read TGTGCCAGCAGCTTACGCTCTAGCGGGGGGACCCTCTCCTACAATGAGCAGTTCTTC.

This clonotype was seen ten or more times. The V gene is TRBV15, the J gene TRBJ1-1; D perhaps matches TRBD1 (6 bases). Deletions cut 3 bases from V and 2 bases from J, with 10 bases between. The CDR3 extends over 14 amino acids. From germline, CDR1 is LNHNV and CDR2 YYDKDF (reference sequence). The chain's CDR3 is CATSSGQINTEAFF. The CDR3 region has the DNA TGTGCCACCAGCAGCGGACAGATAAACACTGAAGCTTTCTTT.